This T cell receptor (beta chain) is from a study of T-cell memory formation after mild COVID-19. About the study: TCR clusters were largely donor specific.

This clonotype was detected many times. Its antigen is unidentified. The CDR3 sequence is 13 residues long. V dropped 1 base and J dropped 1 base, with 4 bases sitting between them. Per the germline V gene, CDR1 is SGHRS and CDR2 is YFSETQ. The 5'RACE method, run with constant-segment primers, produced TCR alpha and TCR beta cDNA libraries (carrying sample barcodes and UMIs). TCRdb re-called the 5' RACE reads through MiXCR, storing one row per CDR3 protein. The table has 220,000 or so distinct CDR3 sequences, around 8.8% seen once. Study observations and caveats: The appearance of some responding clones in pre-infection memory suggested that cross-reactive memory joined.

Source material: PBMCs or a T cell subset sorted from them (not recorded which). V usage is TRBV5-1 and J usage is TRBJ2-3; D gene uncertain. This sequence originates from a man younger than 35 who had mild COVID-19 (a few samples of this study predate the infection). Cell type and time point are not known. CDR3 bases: TGCGCCAGCAGCTTGAAGGGCACAGATACGCAGTATTTT. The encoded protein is CASSLKGTDTQYF.